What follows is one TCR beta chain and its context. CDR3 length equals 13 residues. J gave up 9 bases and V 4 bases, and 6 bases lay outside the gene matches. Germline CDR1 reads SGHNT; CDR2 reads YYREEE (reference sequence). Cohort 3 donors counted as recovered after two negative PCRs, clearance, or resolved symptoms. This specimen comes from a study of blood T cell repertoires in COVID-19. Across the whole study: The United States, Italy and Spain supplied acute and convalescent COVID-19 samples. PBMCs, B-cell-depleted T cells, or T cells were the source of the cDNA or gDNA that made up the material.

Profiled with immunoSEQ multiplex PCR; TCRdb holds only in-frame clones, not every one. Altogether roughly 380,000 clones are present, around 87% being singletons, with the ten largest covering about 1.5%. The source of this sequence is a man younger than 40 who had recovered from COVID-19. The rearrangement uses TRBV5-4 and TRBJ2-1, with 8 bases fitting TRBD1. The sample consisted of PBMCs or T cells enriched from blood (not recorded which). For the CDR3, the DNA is TGTGCCAGCAGCAAGGACAGGGTGGGTGAGCAGTTCTTC. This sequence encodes CASSKDRVGEQFF.